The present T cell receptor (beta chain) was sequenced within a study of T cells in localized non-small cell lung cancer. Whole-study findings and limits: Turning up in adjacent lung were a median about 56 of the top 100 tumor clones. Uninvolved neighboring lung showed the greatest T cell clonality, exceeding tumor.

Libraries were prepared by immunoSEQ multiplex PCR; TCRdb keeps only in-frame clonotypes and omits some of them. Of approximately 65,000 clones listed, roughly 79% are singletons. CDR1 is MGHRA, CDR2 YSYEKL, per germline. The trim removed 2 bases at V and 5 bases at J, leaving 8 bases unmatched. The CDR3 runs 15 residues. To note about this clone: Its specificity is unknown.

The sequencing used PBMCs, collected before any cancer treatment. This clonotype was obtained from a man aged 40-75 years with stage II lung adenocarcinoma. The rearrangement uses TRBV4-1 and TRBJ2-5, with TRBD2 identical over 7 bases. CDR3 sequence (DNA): TGCGCCAGCAGCCAATGGGAGGGACTAAACGAGACCCAGTACTTC. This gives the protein CASSQWEGLNETQYF.